This TCR beta chain was documented in a study of T cell responses to AZD1222 COVID-19 vaccine (dated by TCRdb to the early 2020s). Looking at the study overall: AZD1222 recipients whose second dose came at about 4 weeks and those whose second dose came at about 12 weeks were combined into one group, since spike-specific TCR depth and breadth did not differ between the two schedules. TCR sequencing was performed for 233 trial participants, of whom some 200 were given two doses of AZD1222 and 26 were given two doses of MenACWY control vaccine. Trial participants were enrolled into age subgroups of 18-55, 56-69 and 70-plus years, which contained approximately 150, 28 and 58 TCR-sequenced participants, respectively.

Here is what the overall study found, with its caveats: Vaccine-associated CD4 TCRs spanned the whole spike protein, with dominant responses in regions 160-218 and 743-854. After two AZD1222 doses, both the breadth and the depth of spike-specific TCRs were significantly higher than at day 0 and than in MenACWY recipients. Participants were mostly white British, with more females than males. The authors suggested clonal diversity may have been underestimated. Because no day 14 peak-response samples were available, repertoires were characterized only after the peak T cell response. Conclusions about previously exposed vaccinees are limited, since just 5 or 6 AZD1222 recipients were seropositive for SARS-CoV-2 at baseline. The 56-69-year group was small, and its depth increase did not reach significance, likely because of low power. Epitopes outside the regions mutated in the B.1.351 and B.1.1.7 variants were reportedly recognized by nearly half of the unique spike-specific TCRs.

The CDR3 regions of human TCRbeta chains were subjected to immunosequencing. In the source study's methods: TCRs in the repertoires were matched against a reference library of SARS-CoV-2-specific TCRs that had been generated with the MIRA antigen-specificity platform. Breadth meant the fraction of unique TCRs that were SARS-CoV-2-associated, whereas depth meant the fraction of total T cells that were SARS-CoV-2-associated. Each spike-specific TCR was assigned to its reactive spike region and to a CD4 or CD8 class using the MIRA data. Log10-transformed breadth and depth values were compared by one-way ANOVA with Sidak's multiple comparisons tests. TCRdb re-hosts the immuneACCESS table, in-frame sequences only. Its copies lack some clones; in the studies checked, an unresolved V gene accounts for under half of them, and the cause for the rest is not known. The V and J calls and clone size come from that table; D and trimming were worked out from the DNA. Across this sample there are about 180,000 clones, with around 90% seen only once. The top ten clones comprise around 2.6% of the sample.

Points on this clone: Its antigen is not yet known. Base qualities are not at hand, and no much larger clone is one base apart.

The time point label of this sample denotes: baseline before first vaccination. Samples from vaccinated people were obtained from the UK trials COV001 and COV002, which included a single-blind randomized controlled phase 2/3 trial of AZD1222 (ChAdOx1 nCoV-19) in healthy adults. For TCRbeta chain sequencing, PBMC samples from trial participants were taken at day 0 and at day 28 after the second dose. The clonotype comes from an adult in good health. Sample: peripheral blood, taken on day 0 of AZD1222 vaccination.

This receptor carries the CDR3 CASSELQTGSGQPQHF. The DNA sequence follows: TGTGCCAGCAGTGAACTCCAGACAGGGTCGGGGCAGCCCCAGCATTTT. The chain employs TRBV2 and TRBJ1-5; TRBD1 matches 7 bases in the middle. CDR1 and CDR2, per the germline V gene, are SNHLY and FYNNEI. The V end gives up 2 bases and the J end 7 bases, leaving 11 bases in the junction not matched to a gene. Reading from cysteine to phenylalanine, the CDR3 counts 16 amino acids. This entry keeps only the CDR3 DNA: 48 bases, framed from base 1. The full variable domain, completed from the reference TRBV2 and TRBJ1-5 proteins outside the CDR3, reads EPEVTQTPSHQVTQMGQEVILRCVPISNHLYFYWYRQILGQKVEFLVSFYNNEISEKSEIFDDQFSVERPDGSNFTLKIRSTKLEDSAMYFCASSELQTGSGQPQHFGDGTRLSIL.